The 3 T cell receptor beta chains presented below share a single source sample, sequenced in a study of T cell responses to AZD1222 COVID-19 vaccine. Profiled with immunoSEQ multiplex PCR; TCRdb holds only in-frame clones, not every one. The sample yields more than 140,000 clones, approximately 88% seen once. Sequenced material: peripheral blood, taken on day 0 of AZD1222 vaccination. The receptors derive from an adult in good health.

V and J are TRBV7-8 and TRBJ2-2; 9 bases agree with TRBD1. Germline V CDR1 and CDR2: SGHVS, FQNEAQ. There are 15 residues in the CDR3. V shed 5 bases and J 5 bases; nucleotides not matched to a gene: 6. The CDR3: CASSRGQGRTGELFF. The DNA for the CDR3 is TGTGCCAGCAGCCGAGGACAGGGGAGGACCGGGGAGCTGTTTTTT.

The CDR3, as DNA: TGTGCCAGCAGCCGCGACGAGAACACTGAAGCTTTCTTT. As protein: CASSRDENTEAFF. The rearrangement links TRBV6-2 or TRBV6-3 to TRBJ1-1, with no clear D. Looked up from germline, CDR1 is MNHEY and CDR2 is SVGEGT. Deletions cut 6 bases from V and 1 base from J, with 9 bases between. The CDR3 contains 13 residues.

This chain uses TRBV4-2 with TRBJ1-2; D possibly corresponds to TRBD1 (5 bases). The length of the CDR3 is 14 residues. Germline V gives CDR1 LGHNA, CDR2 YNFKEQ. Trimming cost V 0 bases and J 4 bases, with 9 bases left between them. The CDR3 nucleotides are TGTGCCAGCAGCCAAGATCCCAGGGCCTATGGCTACACCTTC. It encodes CASSQDPRAYGYTF.